The T cell receptor (beta chain) described here comes from a study of chronic HIV infection and antiretroviral therapy. MiXCR, applied by TCRdb to the 5' RACE reads, yields one record per CDR3 protein. Of 39,000 or so distinct CDR3 sequences listed, roughly 8.8% are singletons. CDR3 size: 15 residues. CDR1 is DFQATT, CDR2 SNEGSKA, per germline (reference sequence). Trimming took 0 bases from V and 8 from J, leaving 17 bases between them. This clonotype has at least ten counts. This receptor was obtained from an adult who had HIV and had not received antiretroviral therapy, or was an uninfected healthy control (not recorded which). Material: peripheral blood. The V and J genes are TRBV20-1 and TRBJ2-1; D uncertain. CDR3 bases: TGCAGTGCTAGAGAAGGCCGGAGTGTAGGTGATGAGCAGTTCTTC. Translating gives CSAREGRSVGDEQFF.